What follows is one T cell receptor (beta chain) and its context. This record belongs to a study of blood T cell repertoires in COVID-19. The V gene lost 4 bases and the J gene lost 2 bases, with 12 bases spanning the gap. Germline V lookup: CDR1 SGHNT, CDR2 YYREEE (reference sequence). The CDR3 runs 15 residues. Original methodology: The assay estimated nucleated cells by amplifying reference gene primers. The protocol was immunoSEQ multiplex PCR, while the TCRdb copy is restricted to in-frame clones and leaves out a portion. V and J calls plus clone size are reproduced from that table; the DNA served to infer D and trimming. This sample has 25,000 to 30,000 clones, with 70% to 90% found just once.

The chain carries TRBV5-4 and TRBJ2-2; weak D call: TRBD1 (7 bases). Source material: peripheral blood. The source is a man aged 65 to 85 with active COVID-19. The CDR3 loop reads CASSAGQFNTGELFF. The CDR3 DNA reads as TGTGCCAGCAGCGCGGGACAGTTTAACACCGGGGAGCTGTTTTTT.